This T cell receptor beta chain was profiled in a study of Tregs in tolerant kidney transplant recipients. Only in-frame clones appear in the TCRdb table, and some are missing; sequencing was by immunoSEQ multiplex PCR. Of some 21,000 clones in the sample, over 70% were seen once. As regards this clone: A far bigger clonotype differs at one base, so this is likely a read error. This sample includes further DNA sequences coding for the same CDR3.

Recipients received nonmyeloablative bone marrow transplants from related graft donors, with transient mixed chimerism. CD4+CD25+CD127- Tregs, CD4+CD25- non-Tregs, CD4 and CD8 cells were sorted. The sequences come from CD8+ T cells from blood (PBMCs), collected 6 months after the transplant. The source of this sequence is a human patient who received a combined kidney and bone marrow transplant. These T cells may partly come from the graft donor.

The CDR3 loop reads CASSPRGGVDQPQHF. The CDR3 bases are TGTGCCAGCAGCCCTCGTGGGGGGGTGGATCAGCCCCAGCATTTT. The chain recombines TRBV11-2 with TRBJ1-5; D perhaps matches TRBD1 (5 bases). Trimming cost V 5 bases and J 5 bases, with 16 bases left between them. The germline gives CDR1 SGHAT, CDR2 FQNNGV. CDR3 size: 15 residues.